The source of this T cell receptor beta chain is a study of blood T cells in healthy people across ages. V dropped 6 bases and J dropped 4 bases, with 10 bases sitting between them. The germline V gene encodes CDR1 SEHNR and CDR2 FQNEAQ (reference sequence). This CDR3 has 12 residues. PCR was performed a second time for roughly 7 to 12 cycles using a sample-barcoded 5' primer and a J-beta primer mix. Each TCR beta cDNA got a 12-nucleotide random molecular identifier. TCRdb used MiXCR to reprocess the 5' RACE reads, holding one entry per CDR3 protein. The table includes roughly 800,000 distinct CDR3 sequences, roughly 25% detected once. This clonotype was detected only a few times. Donors each provided 8 to 10 milliliters of peripheral blood. Isolation of PBMCs gave at least 7 million cells per sample. The sample was also reused in another study, on T cells of mothers and their children. As reported in that work: In the second PCR, M1S primer introduced barcodes and 2-4 random bases.

This sequence originates from a boy younger than 18 in good health. The genes are TRBV7-9 and TRBJ2-7; D not certain. Sample: blood. This CDR3 reads CASRPEGYEQYF. In nucleotides, the CDR3 is TGTGCCAGCAGGCCGGAAGGTTACGAGCAGTACTTC.